This T cell receptor beta chain stems from a study of OX40 agonist ivuxolimab in advanced cancers. In the study overall: The costimulatory receptor OX40 (CD134) was targeted by ivuxolimab, a fully human IgG2 agonistic monoclonal antibody. Intravenous ivuxolimab was administered to patients every 2 weeks at six dose levels: 0.01, 0.1, 0.3, 1.5, 3 and 10 mg/kg. Of the roughly 54 patients in dose escalation, about 20 had hepatocellular carcinoma, about 15 had melanoma, 9 had renal cell carcinoma and 9 had head and neck cancer. In the dose-escalation cohort, around four fifths of patients were male, and the mean age was approximately 60 years, with a range of roughly 20 to 85. Prior anti-PD-1, anti-PD-L1 or anti-CTLA-4 therapy was permitted, and checkpoint inhibitors had been received by less than 45% of dose-escalation patients. Partial responses were achieved by three dose-escalation patients, of whom one had hepatocellular carcinoma and two had cutaneous melanoma. The purpose of peripheral TCRbeta sequencing was to test whether ivuxolimab changed TCR sequence diversity and led to clonal T-cell expansion. The paper describes the monotherapy dose-escalation part (N of about 52 patients) of the phase I trial of ivuxolimab.

The trial excluded patients who had a history of autoimmune disease or were on systemic immunosuppression. Peripheral blood for TCR sequencing was collected from all dose cohorts at baseline, on cycle 4 day 1, and on cycle 7 day 1. The samples were drawn from a first-in-human, open-label, multicenter phase I dose-escalation trial of ivuxolimab. Adults with locally advanced or metastatic melanoma, renal cell, hepatocellular, or head and neck squamous cell carcinoma were enrolled in the trial. CD4+ and CD8+ T cells were sorted separately from peripheral blood before TCR sequencing. The junction shows trimming of 7 bases on V and 1 base on J, plus 7 bases between the germline ends. CDR1 is given as LNHDA and CDR2 as SQIVND, both from the germline V gene (reference sequence). The CDR3 contains 12 residues, cysteine and phenylalanine counted. The entry retains the CDR3 DNA only, 36 bases that are in frame from base 1.

To sequence the TCRbeta CDR3 region, genomic DNA was isolated from the sorted cells. The immunoSEQ Assay was used to sequence the TCRbeta CDR3 regions. TCRdb took this table from immuneACCESS and kept in-frame rearrangements with V and J called. Such tables lack part of the clones; where checked against another copy, unresolved V genes explain under half of the gap, and the rest is unexplained. Within this sample are about 50,000 clones, with over 85% of them counted one time only. Jointly, the top ten make up about 6.5% of the sample. A note on this clone: It has no known antigen specificity. The sample holds no much larger clone one base away, and base qualities are not on file.

General conclusions and limits of the study: Which antigens the clonally expanded peripheral T cells were specific for was not determined. After ivuxolimab, CD8+ T cells had more expanded clones than CD4+ T cells on average. Low levels of normalized T-cell clonal expansion were also seen in some patients who did not respond. At doses from 0.1 to 3.0 mg/kg, clonal expansion was seen in both CD4+ and CD8+ blood T cells between baseline and week 6. In partial responders in the 0.1-3.0 mg/kg groups, normalized peripheral clonal expansion was found to be among the lowest, especially among CD8+ T cells.

Sequences were derived from CD4+ or CD8+ T cells sorted from blood, sampled in a trial of the OX40 agonist ivuxolimab. The sequence came from an adult with an advanced solid tumor such as melanoma, head and neck, liver or kidney cancer. In this chain, TRBV19 is recombined with TRBJ1-1; confidence is insufficient to name the D gene. In nucleotides, the sequence is TGTGCCAGTATGGTGGGGAACACTGAAGCTTTCTTT. This gives the protein CASMVGNTEAFF.